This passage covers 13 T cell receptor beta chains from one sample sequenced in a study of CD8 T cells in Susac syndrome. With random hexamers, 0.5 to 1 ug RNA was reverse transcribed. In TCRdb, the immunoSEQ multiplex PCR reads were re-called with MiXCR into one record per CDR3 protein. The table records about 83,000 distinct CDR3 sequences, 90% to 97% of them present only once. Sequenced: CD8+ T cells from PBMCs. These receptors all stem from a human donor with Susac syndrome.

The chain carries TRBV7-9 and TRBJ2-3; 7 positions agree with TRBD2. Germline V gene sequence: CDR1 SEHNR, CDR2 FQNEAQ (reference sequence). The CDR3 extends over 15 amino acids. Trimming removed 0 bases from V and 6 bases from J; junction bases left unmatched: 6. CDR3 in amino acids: CASSLARGRGDTQYF. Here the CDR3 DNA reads TGTGCCAGCAGCTTAGCACGCGGGAGAGGCGATACGCAGTATTTT.

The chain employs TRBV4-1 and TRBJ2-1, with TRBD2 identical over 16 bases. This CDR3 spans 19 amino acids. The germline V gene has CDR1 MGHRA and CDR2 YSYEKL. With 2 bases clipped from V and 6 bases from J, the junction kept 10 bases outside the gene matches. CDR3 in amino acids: CASSQSPGTSGRASNEQFF. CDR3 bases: TGCGCCAGCAGCCAAAGTCCCGGGACTAGCGGGAGGGCCTCCAATGAGCAGTTCTTC.

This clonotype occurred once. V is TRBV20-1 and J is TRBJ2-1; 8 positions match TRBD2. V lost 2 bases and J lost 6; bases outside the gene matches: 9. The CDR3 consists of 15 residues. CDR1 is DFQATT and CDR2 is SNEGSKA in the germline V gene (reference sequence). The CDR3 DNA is TGCAGTGCTAGATCGGGGGGGAACGATGCCAATGAGCAGTTCTTC. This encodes CSARSGGNDANEQFF.

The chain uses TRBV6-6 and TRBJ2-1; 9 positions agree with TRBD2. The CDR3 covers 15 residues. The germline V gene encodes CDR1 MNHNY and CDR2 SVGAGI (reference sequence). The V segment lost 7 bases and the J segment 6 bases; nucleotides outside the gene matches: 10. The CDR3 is CASTQTSGALNEQFF. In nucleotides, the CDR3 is TGTGCCAGCACCCAGACTAGCGGAGCCCTCAATGAGCAGTTCTTC.

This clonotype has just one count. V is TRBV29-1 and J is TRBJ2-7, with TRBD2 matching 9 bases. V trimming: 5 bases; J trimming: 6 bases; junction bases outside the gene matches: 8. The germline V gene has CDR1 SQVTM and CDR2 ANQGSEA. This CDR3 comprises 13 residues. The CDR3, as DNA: TGCAGCGTTACAACTAGCGGGCTGACCGAGCAGTACTTC. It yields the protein CSVTTSGLTEQYF.

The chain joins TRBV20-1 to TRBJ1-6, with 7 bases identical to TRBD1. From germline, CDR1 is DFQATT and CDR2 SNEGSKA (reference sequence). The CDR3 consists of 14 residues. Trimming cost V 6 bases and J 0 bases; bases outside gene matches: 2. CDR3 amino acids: CSARDSSYNSPLHF. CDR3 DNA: TGCAGTGCCAGGGACAGCTCCTATAATTCACCCCTCCACTTT.

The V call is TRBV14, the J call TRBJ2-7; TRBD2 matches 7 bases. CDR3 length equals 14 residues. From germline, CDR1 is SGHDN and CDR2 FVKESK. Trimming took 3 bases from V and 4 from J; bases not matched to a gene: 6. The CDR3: CASSHGRLAYEQYF. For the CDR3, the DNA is TGTGCCAGCAGCCACGGGAGGTTGGCGTACGAGCAGTACTTC.

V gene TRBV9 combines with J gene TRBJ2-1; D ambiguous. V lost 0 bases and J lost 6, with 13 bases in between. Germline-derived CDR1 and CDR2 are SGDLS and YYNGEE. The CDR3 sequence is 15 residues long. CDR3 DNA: TGTGCCAGCAGCGTAGAGGGTTCCAAAAGCAATGAGCAGTTCTTC. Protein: CASSVEGSKSNEQFF.

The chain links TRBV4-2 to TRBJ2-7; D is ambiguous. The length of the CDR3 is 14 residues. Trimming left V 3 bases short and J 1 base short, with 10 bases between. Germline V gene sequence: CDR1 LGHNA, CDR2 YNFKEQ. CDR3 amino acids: CASSHYAGSYEQYF. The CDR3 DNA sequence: TGTGCCAGCAGCCATTATGCTGGTTCCTACGAGCAGTACTTC.

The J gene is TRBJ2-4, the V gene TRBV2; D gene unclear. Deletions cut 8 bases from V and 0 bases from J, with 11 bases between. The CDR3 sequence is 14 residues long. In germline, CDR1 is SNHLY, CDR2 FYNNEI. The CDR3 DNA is TGTGCCAGCGAGAATCCTTTAGCCAAAAACATTCAGTACTTC. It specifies CASENPLAKNIQYF.

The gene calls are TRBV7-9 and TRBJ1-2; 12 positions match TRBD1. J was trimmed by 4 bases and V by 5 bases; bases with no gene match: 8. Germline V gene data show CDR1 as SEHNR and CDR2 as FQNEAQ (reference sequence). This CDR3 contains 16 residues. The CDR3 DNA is TGTGCCAGCAGCATGCGGGACAGGGGGCGCCGCTATGGCTACACCTTC. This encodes CASSMRDRGRRYGYTF.

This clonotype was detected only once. CDR3 coding DNA: TGCAGTGCTAGAGATCTCGCGGCCCTCGGGCAGCCCCAGCATTTT. This sequence encodes CSARDLAALGQPQHF. The chain recombines TRBV20-1 with TRBJ1-5; D uncertain. There are 15 residues in the CDR3. Germline V CDR1 and CDR2: DFQATT, SNEGSKA (reference sequence). V was clipped by 0 bases and J by 7 bases, with 16 bases between them.

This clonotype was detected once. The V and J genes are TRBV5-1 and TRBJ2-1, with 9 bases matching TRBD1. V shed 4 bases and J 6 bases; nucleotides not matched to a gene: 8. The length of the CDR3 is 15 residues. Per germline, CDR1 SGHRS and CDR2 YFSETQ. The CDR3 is CASSRGTGWANEQFF. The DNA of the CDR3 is TGCGCCAGCAGCCGCGGGACAGGGTGGGCCAATGAGCAGTTCTTC.